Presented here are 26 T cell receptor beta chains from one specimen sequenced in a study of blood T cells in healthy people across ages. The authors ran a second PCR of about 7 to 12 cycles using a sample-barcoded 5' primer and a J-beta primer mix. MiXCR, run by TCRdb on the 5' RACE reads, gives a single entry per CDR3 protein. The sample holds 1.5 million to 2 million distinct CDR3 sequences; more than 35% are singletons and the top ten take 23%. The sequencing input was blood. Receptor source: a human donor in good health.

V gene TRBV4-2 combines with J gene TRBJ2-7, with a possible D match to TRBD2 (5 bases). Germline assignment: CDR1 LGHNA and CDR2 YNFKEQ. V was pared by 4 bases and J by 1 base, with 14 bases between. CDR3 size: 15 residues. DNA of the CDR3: TGTGCCAGCAGCCGGGGAGTGGGCAGATCCTACGAGCAGTACTTC. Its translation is CASSRGVGRSYEQYF.

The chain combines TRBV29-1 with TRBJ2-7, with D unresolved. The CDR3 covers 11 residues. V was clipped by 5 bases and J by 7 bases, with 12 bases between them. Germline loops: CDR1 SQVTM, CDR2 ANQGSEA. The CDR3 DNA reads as TGCAGCGTTTTTGGCCGAAGGGAGCAGTACTTC. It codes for CSVFGRREQYF.

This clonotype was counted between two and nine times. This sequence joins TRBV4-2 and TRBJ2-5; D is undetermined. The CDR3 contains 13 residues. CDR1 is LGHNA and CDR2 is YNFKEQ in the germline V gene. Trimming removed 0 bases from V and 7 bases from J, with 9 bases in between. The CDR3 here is CASSQDSRGTQYF. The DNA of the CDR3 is TGTGCCAGCAGCCAAGATAGCAGAGGGACCCAGTACTTC.

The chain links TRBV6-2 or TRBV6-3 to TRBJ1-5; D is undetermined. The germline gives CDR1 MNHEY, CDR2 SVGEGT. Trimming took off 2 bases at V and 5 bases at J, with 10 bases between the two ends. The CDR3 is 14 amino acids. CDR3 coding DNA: TGTGCCAGCAGTTACCGGGTAGTCGATCAGCCCCAGCATTTT. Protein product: CASSYRVVDQPQHF.

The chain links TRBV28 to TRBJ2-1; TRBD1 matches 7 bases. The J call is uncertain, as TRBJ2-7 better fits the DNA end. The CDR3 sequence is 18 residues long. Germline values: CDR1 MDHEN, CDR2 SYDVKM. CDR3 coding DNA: TGTGCCAGCAGCCACTTACACAGAACCGGGGCAGGGGGCTACGAGCAGTACTTC. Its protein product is CASSHLHRTGAGGYEQYF.

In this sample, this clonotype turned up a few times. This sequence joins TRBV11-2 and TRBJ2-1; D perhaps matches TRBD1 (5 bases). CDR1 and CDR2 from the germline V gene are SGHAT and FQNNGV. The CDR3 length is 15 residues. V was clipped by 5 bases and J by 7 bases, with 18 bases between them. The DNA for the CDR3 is TGTGCCAGCAGCCTCCCTGGGGCCGGTGGAAATGAGCAGTTCTTC. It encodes CASSLPGAGGNEQFF.

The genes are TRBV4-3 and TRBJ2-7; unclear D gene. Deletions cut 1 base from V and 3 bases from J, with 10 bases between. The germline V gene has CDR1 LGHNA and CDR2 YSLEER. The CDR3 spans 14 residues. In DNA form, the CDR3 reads TGCGCCAGCAGCCAAGGTATCCGACTCTACGAGCAGTACTTC. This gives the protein CASSQGIRLYEQYF.

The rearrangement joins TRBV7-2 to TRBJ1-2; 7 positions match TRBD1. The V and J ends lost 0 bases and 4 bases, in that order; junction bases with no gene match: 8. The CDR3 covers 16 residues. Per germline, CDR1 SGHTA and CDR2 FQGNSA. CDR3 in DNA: TGTGCCAGCAGCTTAGCTCAGGGGGTAGATAGCTATGGCTACACCTTC. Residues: CASSLAQGVDSYGYTF.

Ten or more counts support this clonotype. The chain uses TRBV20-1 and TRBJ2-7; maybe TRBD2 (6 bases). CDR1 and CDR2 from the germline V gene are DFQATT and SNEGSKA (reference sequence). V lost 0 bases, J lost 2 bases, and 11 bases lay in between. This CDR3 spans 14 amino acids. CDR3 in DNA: TGCAGTGCTAGAGAATCAGGAGGGGCCTACGAGCAGTACTTC. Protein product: CSARESGGAYEQYF.

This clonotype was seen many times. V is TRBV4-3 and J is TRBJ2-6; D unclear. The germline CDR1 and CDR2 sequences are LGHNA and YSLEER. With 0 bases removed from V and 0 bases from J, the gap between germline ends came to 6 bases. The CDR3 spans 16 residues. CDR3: CASSQEYSSGANVLTF. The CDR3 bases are TGCGCCAGCAGCCAAGAATACAGCTCTGGGGCCAACGTCCTGACTTTC.

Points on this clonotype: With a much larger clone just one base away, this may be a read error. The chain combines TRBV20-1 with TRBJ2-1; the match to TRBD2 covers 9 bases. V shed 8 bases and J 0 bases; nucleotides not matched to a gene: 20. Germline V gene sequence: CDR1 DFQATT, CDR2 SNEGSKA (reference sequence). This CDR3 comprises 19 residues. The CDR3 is CSTVRGGAYTLSSYNEQFF. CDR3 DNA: TGCAGTACTGTTCGCGGGGGGGCCTACACCTTAAGCTCCTACAATGAGCAGTTCTTC.

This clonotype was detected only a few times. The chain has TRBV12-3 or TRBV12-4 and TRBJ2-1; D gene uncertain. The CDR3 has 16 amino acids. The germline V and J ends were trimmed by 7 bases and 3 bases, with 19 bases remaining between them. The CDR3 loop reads CASMTSSGKYYNEQFF. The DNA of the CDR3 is TGTGCCAGCATGACCTCGTCCGGAAAATACTACAATGAGCAGTTCTTC.

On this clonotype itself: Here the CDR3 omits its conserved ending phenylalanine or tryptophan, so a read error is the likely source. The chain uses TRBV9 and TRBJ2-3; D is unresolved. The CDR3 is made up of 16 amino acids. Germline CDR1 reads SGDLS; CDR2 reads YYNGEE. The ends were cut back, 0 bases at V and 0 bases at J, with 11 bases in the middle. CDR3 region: CASSVDGVTSTDTQYL. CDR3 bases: TGTGCCAGCAGCGTAGATGGAGTAACTAGCACAGATACGCAGTATTTG.

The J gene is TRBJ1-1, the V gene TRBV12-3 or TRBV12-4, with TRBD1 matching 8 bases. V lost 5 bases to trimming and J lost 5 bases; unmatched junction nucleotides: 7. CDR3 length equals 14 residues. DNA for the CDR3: TGTGCCAGCAGTCCACCGACAGGGGTGACTGAAGCTTTCTTT. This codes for CASSPPTGVTEAFF.

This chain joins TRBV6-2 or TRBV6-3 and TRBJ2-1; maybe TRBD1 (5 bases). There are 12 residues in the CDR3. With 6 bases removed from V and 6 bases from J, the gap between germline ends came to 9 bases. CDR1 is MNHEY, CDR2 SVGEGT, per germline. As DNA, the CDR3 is TGTGCCAGCAGCAAAGACAGCAATGAGCAGTTCTTC. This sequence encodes CASSKDSNEQFF.

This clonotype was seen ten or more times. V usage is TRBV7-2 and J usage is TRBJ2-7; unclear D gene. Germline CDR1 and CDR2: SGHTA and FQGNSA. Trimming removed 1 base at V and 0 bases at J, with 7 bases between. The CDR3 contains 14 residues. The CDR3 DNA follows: TGTGCCAGCAGCTTAGGGACGGCCTCCTACGAGCAGTACTTC. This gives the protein CASSLGTASYEQYF.

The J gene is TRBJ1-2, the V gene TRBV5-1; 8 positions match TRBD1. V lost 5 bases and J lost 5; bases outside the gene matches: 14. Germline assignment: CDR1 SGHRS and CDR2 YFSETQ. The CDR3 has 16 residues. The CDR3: CASSPQGATSYYGYTF. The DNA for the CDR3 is TGCGCCAGCAGTCCGCAGGGGGCCACTTCATATTATGGCTACACCTTC. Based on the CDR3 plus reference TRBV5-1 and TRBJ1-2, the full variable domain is KAGVTQTPRYLIKTRGQQVTLSCSPISGHRSVSWYQQTPGQGLQFLFEYFSETQRNKGNFPGRFSGRQFSNSRSEMNVSTLELGDSALYLCASSPQGATSYYGYTFGSGTRLTVV.

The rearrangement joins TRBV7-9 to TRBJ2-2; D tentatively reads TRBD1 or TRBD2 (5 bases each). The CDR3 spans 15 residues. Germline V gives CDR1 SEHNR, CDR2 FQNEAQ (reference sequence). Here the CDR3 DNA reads TGTGCAACAACCCTGGGGGAGACGAACACCGGGGAGCTGTTTTTT. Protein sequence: CATTLGETNTGELFF.

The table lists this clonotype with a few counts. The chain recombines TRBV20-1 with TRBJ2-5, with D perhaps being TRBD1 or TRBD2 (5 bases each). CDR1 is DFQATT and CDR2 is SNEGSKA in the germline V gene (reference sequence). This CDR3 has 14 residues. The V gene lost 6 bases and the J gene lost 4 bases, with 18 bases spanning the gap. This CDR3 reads CSAERTRGGETQYF. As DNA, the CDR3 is TGCAGTGCGGAGCGAACTAGGGGTGGAGAGACCCAGTACTTC.

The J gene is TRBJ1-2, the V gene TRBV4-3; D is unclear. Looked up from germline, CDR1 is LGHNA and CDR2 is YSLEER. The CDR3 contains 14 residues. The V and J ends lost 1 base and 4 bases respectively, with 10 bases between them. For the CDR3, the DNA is TGCGCCAGCAGCCAAGTAGGGCGGCGCTATGGCTACACCTTC. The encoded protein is CASSQVGRRYGYTF.

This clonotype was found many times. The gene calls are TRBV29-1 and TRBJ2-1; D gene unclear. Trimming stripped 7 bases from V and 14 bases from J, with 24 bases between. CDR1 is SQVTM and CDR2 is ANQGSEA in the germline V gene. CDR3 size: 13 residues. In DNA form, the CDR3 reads TGCAGCGCCCGACTGCCTTCGTTATCGGTTGAGTTCTTC. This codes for CSARLPSLSVEFF.

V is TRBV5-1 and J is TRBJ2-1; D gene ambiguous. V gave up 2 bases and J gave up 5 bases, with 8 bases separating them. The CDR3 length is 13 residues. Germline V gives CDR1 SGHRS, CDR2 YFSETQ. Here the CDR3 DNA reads TGCGCCAGCAGCTTCGGCCTTCACAATGAGCAGTTCTTC. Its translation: CASSFGLHNEQFF.

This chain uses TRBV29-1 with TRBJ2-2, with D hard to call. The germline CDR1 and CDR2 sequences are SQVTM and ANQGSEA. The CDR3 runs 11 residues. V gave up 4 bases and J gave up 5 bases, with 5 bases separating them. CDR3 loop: CSVAPTGELFF. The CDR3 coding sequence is TGCAGCGTTGCCCCTACCGGGGAGCTGTTTTTT.

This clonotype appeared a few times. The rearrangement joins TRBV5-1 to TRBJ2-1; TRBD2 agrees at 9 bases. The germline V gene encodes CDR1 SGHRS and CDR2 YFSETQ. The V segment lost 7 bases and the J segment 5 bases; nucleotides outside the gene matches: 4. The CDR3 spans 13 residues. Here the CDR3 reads CASGGGVDNEQFF. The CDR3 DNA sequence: TGCGCCAGCGGCGGGGGGGTAGACAATGAGCAGTTCTTC.

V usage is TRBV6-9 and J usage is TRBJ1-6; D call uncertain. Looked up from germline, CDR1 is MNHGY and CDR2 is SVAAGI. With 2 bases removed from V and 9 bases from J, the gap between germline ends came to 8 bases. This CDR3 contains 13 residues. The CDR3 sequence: CASSYKRTSPLHF. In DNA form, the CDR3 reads TGTGCCAGCAGTTATAAGAGGACTTCACCCCTCCACTTT.

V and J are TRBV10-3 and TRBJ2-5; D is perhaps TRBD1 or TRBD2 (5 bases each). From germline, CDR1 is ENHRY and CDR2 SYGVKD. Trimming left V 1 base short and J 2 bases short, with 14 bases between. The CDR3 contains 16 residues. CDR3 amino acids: CAISEFVEGSQETQYF. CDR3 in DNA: TGTGCCATCAGTGAGTTCGTTGAGGGGTCACAAGAGACCCAGTACTTC.